This is a list of T cell receptor beta chains from one sample in a study of T cell repertoires in ileal Crohn's disease. Assay: immunoSEQ multiplex PCR; the TCRdb copy retains only in-frame clones and omits some. Here the sample spans more than 13,000 clones, over 70% being singletons. Specimen: ileal tissue. The receptors derive from an adult with Crohn's disease. Both conserved end residues are part of each CDR3. Fields, in order: CDR3 length, J gene, clone size, V gene, D gene, CDR3 DNA, CDR3 protein. The D gene is left open where the match is weak. Only part of the rows carry a size: once, few, many, or a class if the clone is expanded.

14,TRBJ2-1,few,TRBV6-5,-,TGTGCCAGCGGGGGGCGTAGCTCCTACAATGAGCAGTTCTTC,CASGGRSSYNEQFF
14,TRBJ2-5,-,TRBV4-1,TRBD2,TGCGCCAGCAGCCCTTGGCGGGGGGGCTTAACCCAGTACTTC,CASSPWRGGLTQYF
15,TRBJ2-1,-,TRBV28,-,TGTGCCAGCAGTTTGAGGCGGGTTTCCTACAATGAGCAGTTCTTC,CASSLRRVSYNEQFF
13,TRBJ2-5,few,TRBV27,-,TGTGCCAGCAGTCCGAGGGTAGGGGAGACCCAGTACTTC,CASSPRVGETQYF
15,TRBJ2-7,-,TRBV28,TRBD2,TGTGCCAGCAGTACGTCCGGGGGAGGGGCCTACGAGCAGTACTTC,CASSTSGGGAYEQYF
15,TRBJ1-3,-,TRBV6-1,TRBD1,TGTGCCAGCACATTGGAGGGGGCGCGAGGAAACACCATATATTTT,CASTLEGARGNTIYF
13,TRBJ1-5,-,TRBV2,TRBD1,TGTGCCAGCAGTGTCGACAGGGACCAGCCCCAGCATTTT,CASSVDRDQPQHF
15,TRBJ2-1,-,TRBV6-4,TRBD2,TGTGCCAGCAGTGAGCTCAGCGGGGGGTACAATGAGCAGTTCTTC,CASSELSGGYNEQFF
11,TRBJ1-4,-,TRBV5-3,-,TGTGCCAGAAGCTTGGGTGGAAAACTGTTTTTT,CARSLGGKLFF
12,TRBJ1-2,-,TRBV29-1,-,TGCAGCGTCGAGCTGGGAGGCCAACGCTACACCTTC,CSVELGGQRYTF
10,TRBJ2-4,-,TRBV2,-,TGTGCCAGCAGGGAGAACATTCAGTACTTC,CASRENIQYF
14,TRBJ2-7,-,TRBV6-1,-,TGTGCCAGCAGCCCCGGGACTTTGAGGGGCGAGCAGTACTTC,CASSPGTLRGEQYF
15,TRBJ2-2,-,TRBV7-3,-,TGTGCCAGCAGCTTAAACAGGGTGGGGACCGGGGAGCTGTTTTTT,CASSLNRVGTGELFF
20,TRBJ2-2,-,TRBV6-4,-,TGTGCCAGCAGTGACTCGATGATGCGTGGAGCAGGAAATTCGGGGGGGGAGCTGTTTTTT,CASSDSMMRGAGNSGGELFF
12,TRBJ2-2,-,TRBV18,-,TGTGCCAGCTCACAGTGGAGTGGGGAGCTGTTTTTT,CASSQWSGELFF
16,TRBJ1-2,-,TRBV5-5,-,TGTGCCAGCAGCTTCGGGTTCGCCCGGGGTAACTATGGCTACACCTTC,CASSFGFARGNYGYTF
16,TRBJ2-1,once,TRBV7-8,TRBD2,TGTGCCAGCAGCTTAGCGCTAGCGGGGGGGCCGAATGAGCAGTTCTTC,CASSLALAGGPNEQFF
11,TRBJ1-1,-,TRBV2,-,TGTGCCAGCACCCTAAACACTGAAGCTTTCTTT,CASTLNTEAFF
14,TRBJ2-5,-,TRBV19,-,TGTGCCAGTAGTATGGACGCGTGGCAAGAGACCCAGTACTTC,CASSMDAWQETQYF
17,TRBJ1-1,-,TRBV7-2,TRBD1,TGTGCCAGCAGCTTAGGACCCAGGGGGCTAATGAACACTGAAGCTTTCTTT,CASSLGPRGLMNTEAFF
16,TRBJ1-2,-,TRBV5-1,-,TGCGCCAGCAGCTACAGTTTCGACGGAATCGGTGCTGGCTACACCTTC,CASSYSFDGIGAGYTF
16,TRBJ1-4,-,TRBV2,TRBD1,TGTGCCAGCAGGGGGGGGACAGGGCGGACTAATGAAAAACTGTTTTTT,CASRGGTGRTNEKLFF
11,TRBJ2-5,-,TRBV30,-,TGTGCCTGGAACACGCGAGAGACCCAGTACTTC,CAWNTRETQYF
14,TRBJ2-1,-,TRBV6-6,-,TGTGCCAGTAGACAGCCCGACACCTACAATGAGCAGTTCTTC,CASRQPDTYNEQFF
11,TRBJ1-5,-,TRBV6-1,-,TGTGCCAGCAGTAATTCCGTACCCCAGCATTTT,CASSNSVPQHF
12,TRBJ1-1,-,TRBV5-1,-,TGCGCCAGCAGCCCGGGGGGGCCCGAAGCTTTCTTT,CASSPGGPEAFF
15,TRBJ1-2,-,TRBV18,-,TGTGCCAGCTCACCCCCGGGGGCGAATAACTATGGCTACACCTTC,CASSPPGANNYGYTF